The 24 T cell receptor beta chains below all came from one sample that was sequenced in a study of T cell responses to AZD1222 COVID-19 vaccine (dated by TCRdb to about 2021). The time point label, as the study defines it: about 28 days (+/-7) after the second vaccine dose. Receptor libraries were prepared by the immunoSEQ multiplex PCR assay. This immuneACCESS table, as held by TCRdb, lists in-frame sequences with V and J called but not all clones. Of the missing ones, under half trace to an unresolved V gene in checked studies; the others have no known cause. The sample table contains 150,000 to 200,000 clones; only one count was recorded for roughly 90% of them. The ten largest account for roughly 3.5% of the sample. The sample consisted of peripheral blood, taken 28 days after the second AZD1222 dose. These receptors were obtained from an adult who received the AZD1222 COVID-19 vaccine.

The V and J genes are TRBV24-1 and TRBJ1-3, with TRBD1 identical over 9 bases. Germline CDR1 is KGHDR and CDR2 is SFDVKD. V dropped 3 bases and J dropped 4; count of bases not matched to a gene: 6. The CDR3 has 16 amino acids. This chain's CDR3 is CATSDPSTGGGNTIYF. The DNA of the CDR3 is TGTGCCACCAGTGATCCCTCGACAGGGGGAGGAAACACCATATATTTT.

This sequence joins TRBV28 and TRBJ1-1; TRBD1 might be the D (5 bases). Trimming stripped 7 bases from V and 4 bases from J, with 22 bases between. CDR1 is MDHEN and CDR2 is SYDVKM in the germline V gene. The CDR3 has 16 amino acids. The CDR3 nucleotides read TGTGCCAGCAACTTAAGCCCCGTGGGGGGAGGCACTGAAGCTTTCTTT. Translation: CASNLSPVGGGTEAFF. The complete variable domain, with remaining parts taken from reference TRBV28 and TRBJ1-1, reads DVKVTQSSRYLVKRTGEKVFLECVQDMDHENMFWYRQDPGLGLRLIYFSYDVKMKEKGDIPEGYSVSREKKERFSLILESASTNQTSMYLCASNLSPVGGGTEAFFGQGTRLTVV.

The CDR3 reads CAWIPIPRASGRRYEQYF. As DNA, the CDR3 is TGTGCCTGGATCCCTATTCCCCGCGCTAGCGGGAGGAGGTACGAGCAGTACTTC. The J gene is TRBJ2-7, the V gene TRBV30; 11 bases are a match to TRBD2. The CDR3 loop spans 18 amino acids. With 4 bases clipped from V and 4 bases from J, the junction kept 18 bases outside the gene matches. Looked up from germline, CDR1 is GTSNPN and CDR2 is SVGIG (reference sequence). Full variable domain (rest looked up from reference TRBV30 and TRBJ2-7): SQTIHQWPATLVQPVGSPLSLECTVEGTSNPNLYWYRQAAGRGLQLLFYSVGIGQISSEVPQNLSASRPQDRQFILSSKKLLLSDSGFYLCAWIPIPRASGRRYEQYFGPGTRLTVT.

The J gene is TRBJ1-1, the V gene TRBV5-1; 7 bases align to TRBD1. The CDR3 length is 15 residues. V lost 2 bases, J lost 0 bases, and 4 bases stayed unmatched. Germline V gene sequence: CDR1 SGHRS, CDR2 YFSETQ. Written as DNA, the CDR3 is TGCGCCAGCAGCTTTACAGGGGACTTGAACACTGAAGCTTTCTTT. Its translation is CASSFTGDLNTEAFF.

The chain recombines TRBV6-1 with TRBJ1-1; D is ambiguous. This CDR3 is built from 14 residues. Germline values: CDR1 MNHNS, CDR2 SASEGT. V lost 2 bases to trimming and J lost 3 bases, with 10 bases between them. The CDR3 DNA reads as TGTGCCAGCAGTGAAATAGGTACATACACTGAAGCTTTCTTT. Protein product: CASSEIGTYTEAFF.

This clone was seen repeatedly, ten times or more. The chain links TRBV28 to TRBJ1-6, with D possibly TRBD1 on 5 matching bases. Germline V gene lookup returns CDR1 MDHEN and CDR2 SYDVKM. Trimming left V 7 bases short and J 11 bases short, with 18 bases between. The length of the CDR3 is 14 residues. The CDR3 region has the DNA TGTGCCAGCAAAACCGGGACCGAGGCGGCACCCCTCCACTTT. Translated: CASKTGTEAAPLHF.

CDR3 amino acids: CACTGGANVLTF. CDR3 bases: TGTGCCTGTACAGGGGGGGCCAACGTCCTGACTTTC. V and J are TRBV30 and TRBJ2-6; perhaps TRBD1 as D (6 bases). The CDR3 extends over 12 amino acids. Germline loops: CDR1 GTSNPN, CDR2 SVGIG (reference sequence). V was shortened by 6 bases and J by 4 bases, with 7 bases between the two germline ends.

This chain connects TRBV6-5 to TRBJ1-2; no firm D call. The CDR3 is 13 residues long. Germline values: CDR1 MNHEY, CDR2 SVGAGI. The germline V and J ends were trimmed by 0 bases and 4 bases, with 6 bases remaining between them. Here the CDR3 DNA reads TGTGCCAGCAGTTACTCGCCGGGCTATGGCTACACCTTC. It codes for CASSYSPGYGYTF.

The rearrangement links TRBV5-5 to TRBJ1-3; D is possibly TRBD1 (5 bases). CDR3 length equals 17 residues. Looked up from germline, CDR1 is SGHKS and CDR2 is YYEKEE (reference sequence). The V end was cut by 4 bases, the J end by 1 base, with 18 bases between. The CDR3 sequence: CASSPSPPGTSGNTIYF. The CDR3, as DNA: TGTGCCAGCAGCCCTTCTCCCCCGGGGACTTCTGGAAACACCATATATTTT.

The genes are TRBV14 and TRBJ2-7; D unclear. CDR1 and CDR2 from the germline V gene are SGHDN and FVKESK. This CDR3 region has 14 residues. With 1 base removed from V and 4 bases from J, the gap between germline ends came to 11 bases. Here the CDR3 DNA reads TGTGCCAGCAGCCAAGGTGGCTTGTTGTACGAGCAGTACTTC. As protein: CASSQGGLLYEQYF.

The V gene is TRBV30, the J gene TRBJ1-5, with a tentative D call TRBD1 (5 bases). The CDR3 loop spans 14 amino acids. V gave up 5 bases and J gave up 1 base, with 12 bases separating them. The germline CDR1 and CDR2 sequences are GTSNPN and SVGIG (reference sequence). The CDR3 is CAWSPGGSNQPQHF. The CDR3 DNA reads TGTGCCTGGTCTCCGGGGGGAAGCAATCAGCCCCAGCATTTT.

The gene calls are TRBV14 and TRBJ2-1; D perhaps matches TRBD2 (7 bases). This CDR3 has 14 residues. Germline loops: CDR1 SGHDN, CDR2 FVKESK. The V gene lost 2 bases and the J gene lost 9 bases, with 14 bases spanning the gap. The CDR3 here is CASSQPTGRGEQFF. CDR3 sequence (DNA): TGTGCCAGCAGCCAACCCACAGGGAGGGGTGAGCAGTTCTTC.

V gene TRBV4-2 combines with J gene TRBJ1-1; no clear D gene. V lost 0 bases and J 6 bases, leaving 11 bases between the germline ends. Germline V gene sequence: CDR1 LGHNA, CDR2 YNFKEQ. The CDR3 is 14 amino acids. The CDR3 reads CASSQEGRTAEAFF. The CDR3 DNA is TGTGCCAGCAGCCAAGAAGGGAGGACGGCTGAAGCTTTCTTT.

This rearrangement joins TRBV7-9 to TRBJ2-3; tentative D call: TRBD1 (6 bases). Germline-derived CDR1 and CDR2 are SEHNR and FQNEAQ (reference sequence). The CDR3 has 17 residues. V dropped 5 bases and J dropped 0 bases, with 18 bases sitting between them. CDR3 nucleotide sequence: TGTGCCAGCAGCCCAAAACAGGGCCGCCCGAGCACAGATACGCAGTATTTT. This translates into CASSPKQGRPSTDTQYF.

This rearrangement joins TRBV19 to TRBJ1-4, with 9 positions matching TRBD1. With 5 bases clipped from V and 1 base from J, the junction kept 5 bases outside the gene matches. Germline assignment: CDR1 LNHDA and CDR2 SQIVND (reference sequence). The CDR3 runs 16 residues. In nucleotides, the CDR3 is TGTGCCAGTAGTGGGGACAGGGCCGAAACTAATGAAAAACTGTTTTTT. Translation gives CASSGDRAETNEKLFF.

The chain links TRBV6-5 to TRBJ1-1; D uncertain. The CDR3 extends over 14 amino acids. The V and J ends lost 7 bases and 1 base respectively, with 13 bases between them. CDR1 is MNHEY, CDR2 SVGAGI, per germline. The CDR3 DNA sequence: TGTGCCAGCACCCCTTGGGTGGAGAACACTGAAGCTTTCTTT. This codes for CASTPWVENTEAFF.

This clone has a handful of counts. V is TRBV7-9 and J is TRBJ2-7; possible D gene TRBD1, 6 bases. V dropped 1 base and J dropped 1 base, with 11 bases sitting between them. CDR1 and CDR2 from the germline V gene are SEHNR and FQNEAQ (reference sequence). CDR3 length equals 15 residues. The CDR3 DNA is TGTGCCAGCAGCTTAGTTGACAGGCCTTCCTACGAGCAGTACTTC. Protein sequence: CASSLVDRPSYEQYF.

J is TRBJ1-6 and V is TRBV28; D unclear. Trimming took 6 bases from V and 14 from J, leaving 11 bases between them. CDR3 length: 11 residues. Germline CDR1 MDHEN, CDR2 SYDVKM. The CDR3 coding sequence is TGTGCCAGCAGCGGTAAAACCTCCCTCCACTTT. Its protein is CASSGKTSLHF.

This clone has a single count. This chain links TRBV29-1 with TRBJ2-7; TRBD1 might be the D (6 bases). Per the germline V gene, CDR1 is SQVTM and CDR2 is ANQGSEA. The CDR3 extends over 11 amino acids. CDR3 nucleotide sequence: TGCAGAGATCCGGGACACCACGAGCAGTACTTC. Translated: CRDPGHHEQYF.

The V gene is TRBV7-3, the J gene TRBJ2-5, with a tentative D call TRBD1 (6 bases). Trimming stripped 3 bases from V and 3 bases from J, with 8 bases between. CDR1 is SGHTA, CDR2 FQGTGA, per germline. The length of the CDR3 is 13 residues. CDR3 in amino acids: CASSFTGKETQYF. CDR3 DNA sequence: TGTGCCAGCAGCTTTACAGGGAAAGAGACCCAGTACTTC.

The chain is built from TRBV2 and TRBJ2-7, with 11 bases aligning to TRBD1. The CDR3 spans 14 residues. In germline, CDR1 is SNHLY, CDR2 FYNNEI. The V and J ends lost 4 bases and 5 bases, in that order; junction bases with no gene match: 4. In DNA, the CDR3 is TGTGCCAGCAGTGCTGGGACAGGGGGGGACGAGCAGTACTTC. Its protein product is CASSAGTGGDEQYF.

The chain is built from TRBV10-2 and TRBJ1-6; D not certain. Germline CDR1 reads WSHSY; CDR2 reads SAAADI. The CDR3 consists of 15 residues. This chain's CDR3 is CATAGQPGGNSPLHF. Here the CDR3 DNA reads TGCGCGACCGCCGGGCAGCCAGGCGGAAATTCACCCCTCCACTTT.

V is TRBV28 and J is TRBJ1-1; D might be TRBD1 (6 bases). Germline loops: CDR1 MDHEN, CDR2 SYDVKM. V was pared by 8 bases and J by 5 bases, with 9 bases between. The CDR3 extends over 11 amino acids. CDR3 protein: CASGGATEAFF. The DNA of the CDR3 is TGTGCCAGCGGGGGGGCAACTGAAGCTTTCTTT.

The chain couples TRBV7-8 to TRBJ2-1, with 11 bases aligning to TRBD2. V lost 5 bases to trimming and J lost 4 bases; unmatched junction nucleotides: 7. Germline V CDR1 and CDR2: SGHVS, FQNEAQ. The CDR3 totals 16 residues. CDR3 coding DNA: TGTGCCAGCAGCGCGAGACTAGCGGGGACATACAATGAGCAGTTCTTC. Amino acid sequence: CASSARLAGTYNEQFF.